This T cell receptor beta chain is from a study of blood T cells in healthy people across ages. Across the study: Template switching retrieved approximately one barcoded beta molecule for each two T cells.

Sample-barcoded 5' priming and a J-beta primer mix drove a second PCR of about 6 to 11 cycles. Each of the cDNA molecules was tagged by a template-switch adaptor with 12 random nucleotides. TCRdb processed the 5' RACE reads anew with MiXCR; each CDR3 protein has one entry. The sample includes around 1.7 million distinct CDR3 sequences, approximately 28% of them seen just once. This clonotype appeared many times. Germline lookup yields CDR1 SQVTM and CDR2 ANQGSEA. Between the trimmed V and J ends, which lost 4 bases and 2 bases, there was a span of 10 bases. This CDR3 spans 13 amino acids. The source of this sequence is a woman under 40 in good health. The chain carries TRBV29-1 and TRBJ2-3; the D gene is possibly TRBD2 (6 bases). Specimen: blood. CDR3 protein: CSVAAGTTDTQYF. DNA for the CDR3: TGCAGCGTTGCGGCGGGAACCACAGATACGCAGTATTTT.